This T cell receptor (beta chain) was found in a study of T-cell memory formation after mild COVID-19. Turning to the study itself: Largely donor-specific sequence clusters came from a couple of donors.

Whole-study results and caveats: Mainly in CM and EM were contracting CD4+ clones; CD8+ were in EMRA. Clones that got smaller from day 15 to 85 had even CD4/CD8, while clones growing later tipped toward CD4+. In pre-infection memory, a portion of responding clones appeared, which suggested that cross-reactive memory joined.

MiXCR, run by TCRdb on the 5' RACE reads, gives a single entry per CDR3 protein. The sample includes about 270,000 distinct CDR3 sequences, roughly 17% seen only once; the top ten take under 25%. This clonotype was observed a few times. Its antigen is unknown. V was pared by 3 bases and J by 1 base, with 9 bases between. This CDR3 comprises 14 residues. Germline values: CDR1 LGHDT, CDR2 YNNKEL (reference sequence). The sequenced sample consisted of PBMCs or a T cell subset sorted from them (not recorded which). This chain links TRBV3-1 with TRBJ1-1, with a possible D match to TRBD1 (5 bases). The receptor was isolated from a man aged 18 to 35 who had mild COVID-19 (a few samples of this study predate the infection). Cell type and time point are not known. The CDR3 DNA sequence: TGTGCCAGCAGCCAGGTCACAGGGAACACTGAAGCTTTCTTT. It specifies CASSQVTGNTEAFF.